This T cell receptor beta chain was retrieved from a study of control samples from healthy donors and cancer patients. Germline lookup yields CDR1 MDHEN and CDR2 SYDVKM. The CDR3 has 16 amino acids. With V trimmed by 2 bases and J by 5 bases, 11 bases remained unmatched. Data came from immunoSEQ multiplex PCR; TCRdb stores just in-frame clones and leaves some out. Among about 51,000 clones listed, about four fifths were seen once. V gene TRBV28 combines with J gene TRBJ1-2; 7 bases agree with TRBD1. The sample comprised blood. This TCR was recovered from a man in his 70s in good health. The CDR3 DNA sequence: TGTGCCAGCAGTTTACGTGAGGGGGCGGGACCTTATGGCTACACCTTC. Amino acid sequence: CASSLREGAGPYGYTF.